This TCR beta chain was sequenced during a study of T cells in Graves' hyperthyroidism and ophthalmopathy. Deletions cut 5 bases from V and 4 bases from J, with 14 bases between. There are 14 residues in the CDR3. Per germline, CDR1 SGHAT and CDR2 FQNNGV. Those patients with uncontrolled infection, other autoimmune disease, pregnancy or lactation were excluded. The diagnoses drew upon clinical symptoms, serum thyroxine and TRAb, thyroid ultrasound and orbital computed tomography. At first hyperthyroidism diagnosis, before any ophthalmopathy symptoms, the blood sample was collected. This clonotype has at least ten counts. TCR beta CDR3 sequences were amplified from RNA transcripts. HTBI primers drove first-round RT-PCR of the TCR CDR3. TCRdb recomputed calls from the multiplex PCR reads with MiXCR, one row per CDR3 protein. The sample carries 380,000 or so distinct CDR3 sequences, roughly 13% recorded once.

Sequenced sample: blood. V gene TRBV11-2 combines with J gene TRBJ1-1, with D perhaps TRBD1 (6 bases). The sequence derives from a man in his thirties or forties with Graves' hyperthyroidism that later progressed to Graves' ophthalmopathy. CDR3 DNA sequence: TGTGCCAGCAGCCTCCGGACAGAGACCACTGAAGCTTTCTTT. Encoded protein: CASSLRTETTEAFF.